This is a list of T cell receptor beta chains from one sample in a study of blood T cell repertoires in COVID-19. Profiled with immunoSEQ multiplex PCR; TCRdb holds only in-frame clones, not every one. The sample lists roughly 74,000 clones; about 90% were seen once. The specimen sequenced was peripheral blood. The receptors come from a woman aged 80 or over with active or convalescent COVID-19. Each CDR3 is given with its conserved first and last residue. The D gene is left open where the match is weak. Where a row states a size, it is once, few, many or the class of an expanded clone; other rows omit it.

j_gene: TRBJ2-7; v_gene: TRBV5-6; abundance: once; d_gene: TRBD2; CDR3nt: TGTGCCAGCAGCTTGATTGGGAGGGGATACGAGCAGTACTTC; CDR3aa: CASSLIGRGYEQYF
j_gene: TRBJ1-4; v_gene: TRBV5-1; abundance: NA; d_gene: NA; CDR3nt: TGCGCCAGCAGCGAAACGACAGGAGAGGGTAATGAAAAACTGTTTTTT; CDR3aa: CASSETTGEGNEKLFF
j_gene: TRBJ2-4; v_gene: TRBV2; abundance: NA; d_gene: NA; CDR3nt: TGTGCCAGCAGTAGATTGGGACACCGATCTGCCAAAAACATTCAGTACTTC; CDR3aa: CASSRLGHRSAKNIQYF
j_gene: TRBJ1-2; v_gene: TRBV19; abundance: NA; d_gene: NA; CDR3nt: TGTGCCAGTAGTAGGGGAGCTTTATGGGGCTACACCTTC; CDR3aa: CASSRGALWGYTF
j_gene: TRBJ2-1; v_gene: TRBV10-3; abundance: NA; d_gene: NA; CDR3nt: TGTGCCATCAGTTCAGGGTCTGGCTACAATGAGCAGTTCTTC; CDR3aa: CAISSGSGYNEQFF
j_gene: TRBJ2-1; v_gene: TRBV21-1; abundance: NA; d_gene: NA; CDR3nt: TGTGCCAGCAGCAAAGACCCGGGGGGTAATGAGCAGTTCTTC; CDR3aa: CASSKDPGGNEQFF
j_gene: TRBJ2-1; v_gene: TRBV7-9; abundance: NA; d_gene: TRBD2; CDR3nt: TGTGCCAGCAGCTTGGTAGCGGGGCGAAACAATGAGCAGTTCTTC; CDR3aa: CASSLVAGRNNEQFF
j_gene: TRBJ2-7; v_gene: TRBV28; abundance: NA; d_gene: TRBD1; CDR3nt: TGTGCCAGCAGTTTAATACAGGGGGGCGAGCAGTACTTC; CDR3aa: CASSLIQGGEQYF
j_gene: TRBJ1-6; v_gene: TRBV7-9; abundance: NA; d_gene: TRBD1; CDR3nt: TGTGCCAGCAGCTTAGCATACGGGACAGGGAATTCACCCCTCCACTTT; CDR3aa: CASSLAYGTGNSPLHF
j_gene: TRBJ2-5; v_gene: TRBV9; abundance: NA; d_gene: NA; CDR3nt: TGTGCCAGCAGCGTTATAGCGGCGGGGGAGACCCAGTACTTC; CDR3aa: CASSVIAAGETQYF
j_gene: TRBJ2-7; v_gene: TRBV14; abundance: NA; d_gene: NA; CDR3nt: TGTGCCAGCAGCCCCTGGGGCTTAGCCTACGAGCAGTACTTC; CDR3aa: CASSPWGLAYEQYF
j_gene: TRBJ2-1; v_gene: TRBV19; abundance: NA; d_gene: TRBD2; CDR3nt: TGTGCCAGTAACTGGGGGGGGAGCTCCTACAATGAGCAGTTCTTC; CDR3aa: CASNWGGSSYNEQFF
j_gene: TRBJ2-1; v_gene: TRBV29-1; abundance: NA; d_gene: TRBD2; CDR3nt: TGCAGCGTGCCCGGGACTAGCGTTGGAAATGAGCAGTTCTTC; CDR3aa: CSVPGTSVGNEQFF
j_gene: TRBJ2-7; v_gene: TRBV9; abundance: NA; d_gene: TRBD1; CDR3nt: TGTGCCAGCAGCGTGGGACAGGGAAACTACGAGCAGTACTTC; CDR3aa: CASSVGQGNYEQYF
j_gene: TRBJ2-3; v_gene: TRBV15; abundance: NA; d_gene: NA; CDR3nt: TGTGCCACCAGCGGACAGCTTTCAACAGATACGCAGTATTTT; CDR3aa: CATSGQLSTDTQYF
j_gene: TRBJ1-1; v_gene: TRBV2; abundance: NA; d_gene: TRBD1; CDR3nt: TGTGCCAGCAGTGCCGCTTTAGGGGGCCTTACTGAAGCTTTCTTT; CDR3aa: CASSAALGGLTEAFF
j_gene: TRBJ1-4; v_gene: TRBV18; abundance: NA; d_gene: NA; CDR3nt: TGTGCCAGCTCACCAGACTACACAGGGACTGAAAAACTGTTTTTT; CDR3aa: CASSPDYTGTEKLFF
j_gene: TRBJ1-5; v_gene: TRBV6-2/TRBV6-3; abundance: NA; d_gene: NA; CDR3nt: TGTGCCAGCAGTTACTCGGGGGCCGGGTGGGCTCAGCCCCAGCATTTT; CDR3aa: CASSYSGAGWAQPQHF
j_gene: TRBJ1-1; v_gene: TRBV5-1; abundance: medium-sized; d_gene: NA; CDR3nt: TGCGCCAGCAGCTTGAAACTGGACACTGAAGCTTTCTTT; CDR3aa: CASSLKLDTEAFF
j_gene: TRBJ1-2; v_gene: TRBV2; abundance: NA; d_gene: NA; CDR3nt: TGTGCCAGCGGAACAGTGCGGGGAGATGGCTACACCTTC; CDR3aa: CASGTVRGDGYTF
j_gene: TRBJ2-1; v_gene: TRBV11-1; abundance: few; d_gene: NA; CDR3nt: TGTGCCAGCAGCTTAGATACTTCCGGGACTCGGTTCTTC; CDR3aa: CASSLDTSGTRFF
j_gene: TRBJ2-1; v_gene: TRBV7-3; abundance: NA; d_gene: TRBD2; CDR3nt: TGTGCCAGCAGGTTTAGCGGGGAATCCTACAATGAGCAGTTCTTC; CDR3aa: CASRFSGESYNEQFF
j_gene: TRBJ1-2; v_gene: TRBV5-1; abundance: NA; d_gene: NA; CDR3nt: TGCGCCAGCAGCTACGAGTCTACGGGGGGCTACACCTTC; CDR3aa: CASSYESTGGYTF
j_gene: TRBJ2-5; v_gene: TRBV5-1; abundance: NA; d_gene: NA; CDR3nt: TGCGCCAGCAGCTTGGACAGGGTGGAAGAGACCCAGTACTTC; CDR3aa: CASSLDRVEETQYF
j_gene: TRBJ1-5; v_gene: TRBV7-9; abundance: NA; d_gene: NA; CDR3nt: TGTGCCAGCAGCTTACAAGGGGATCAGCCCCAGCATTTT; CDR3aa: CASSLQGDQPQHF
j_gene: TRBJ2-1; v_gene: TRBV7-2; abundance: few; d_gene: TRBD2; CDR3nt: TGTGCCAGCAGCTCCCAGCGGGGGGGCGTCAATGAGCAGTTCTTC; CDR3aa: CASSSQRGGVNEQFF
j_gene: TRBJ1-4; v_gene: TRBV10-3; abundance: NA; d_gene: NA; CDR3nt: TGTGCCATCAGTGATAGAAATGCCTATGAAAAACTGTTTTTT; CDR3aa: CAISDRNAYEKLFF
j_gene: TRBJ1-2; v_gene: TRBV12-3/TRBV12-4; abundance: NA; d_gene: NA; CDR3nt: TGTGCCAGCAACCCGGGAAACTATGGCTACACCTTC; CDR3aa: CASNPGNYGYTF
j_gene: TRBJ1-1; v_gene: TRBV2; abundance: NA; d_gene: NA; CDR3nt: TGTGCCAGCAGTGCCGCCGGGGGAACTGAAGCTTTCTTT; CDR3aa: CASSAAGGTEAFF
j_gene: TRBJ2-2; v_gene: TRBV19; abundance: NA; d_gene: TRBD1; CDR3nt: TGTGCCAGTAAGGCCCAGGGGGCGAACACCGGGGAGCTGTTTTTT; CDR3aa: CASKAQGANTGELFF